This passage covers 21 T cell receptor beta chains from one sample sequenced in a study of CD8 T cells in ankylosing spondylitis. TCRdb reanalysed the 5' RACE reads using MiXCR and keeps one entry per CDR3 protein. The table records 700,000 to 850,000 distinct CDR3 sequences, approximately 12% of them present only once. Their specific antigens are unknown. Points from the study as a whole: The study identified a TCR beta motif of under ten highly homologous variants that appeared characteristic of ankylosing spondylitis blood.

The sample was blood, either unsorted or a sorted T cell fraction (not recorded which). These receptors originate from a male donor with ankylosing spondylitis.

The chain couples TRBV10-3 to TRBJ1-1, with a possible D match to TRBD1 (5 bases). Germline V lookup: CDR1 ENHRY, CDR2 SYGVKD. The CDR3 length is 12 residues. V was trimmed by 6 bases and J by 7 bases, leaving 12 bases between them. CDR3 sequence (DNA): TGTGCCATCAGGGGGACGGCCAGTGAAGCTTTCTTT. This encodes CAIRGTASEAFF.

The chain is built from TRBV9 and TRBJ1-2, with TRBD1 identical over 8 bases. J was trimmed by 2 bases and V by 4 bases; bases with no gene match: 7. CDR1 SGDLS and CDR2 YYNGEE come from the germline V gene. CDR3 size: 15 residues. DNA for the CDR3: TGTGCCAGCAGCCCGATGCAGGGGGCCAACTATGGCTACACCTTC. It yields the protein CASSPMQGANYGYTF.

This clonotype was counted ten times or more. This rearrangement joins TRBV28 to TRBJ2-7; 8 positions match TRBD1. Losses at the gene ends were 4 bases for V and 6 bases for J; bases not matched to a gene: 11. Per the germline V gene, CDR1 is MDHEN and CDR2 is SYDVKM. This CDR3 contains 15 residues. Here the CDR3 reads CASSSHGTGSSEQYF. The CDR3 nucleotides are TGTGCCAGCAGTTCACACGGGACAGGTTCAAGCGAGCAGTACTTC. Filled out from reference TRBV28 and TRBJ2-7, the complete variable domain reads DVKVTQSSRYLVKRTGEKVFLECVQDMDHENMFWYRQDPGLGLRLIYFSYDVKMKEKGDIPEGYSVSREKKERFSLILESASTNQTSMYLCASSSHGTGSSEQYFGPGTRLTVT.

This clonotype was picked up a small number of times. This chain uses TRBV5-1 with TRBJ2-7; 7 positions agree with TRBD2. Germline values: CDR1 SGHRS, CDR2 YFSETQ. V was clipped by 6 bases and J by 0 bases; unmatched bases: 6. This CDR3 spans 14 amino acids. CDR3 bases: TGCGCCAGCACAGACTTAGCGGGCTCCTACGAGCAGTACTTC. Its translation: CASTDLAGSYEQYF.

The rearrangement joins TRBV7-8 to TRBJ2-2; D ambiguous. The CDR3 consists of 15 residues. The V end was cut by 5 bases, the J end by 3 bases, with 13 bases between. Germline CDR1 is SGHVS and CDR2 is FQNEAQ. As DNA, the CDR3 is TGTGCCAGCAGCGCCCTGGTAGCCTACACCGGGGAGCTGTTTTTT. This encodes CASSALVAYTGELFF.

This sequence joins TRBV28 and TRBJ2-1; D not resolved. CDR1 MDHEN and CDR2 SYDVKM come from the germline V gene. The CDR3 has 14 residues. The ends were cut back, 3 bases at V and 6 bases at J, with 12 bases in the middle. In nucleotides, the CDR3 is TGTGCCAGCAGTTTCCCCGGGTTGGGCAATGAGCAGTTCTTC. It encodes CASSFPGLGNEQFF.

This chain connects TRBV20-1 to TRBJ2-1; no definite D call. This CDR3 region has 13 residues. Germline CDR1 and CDR2: DFQATT and SNEGSKA (reference sequence). Trimming shortened V by 6 bases and J by 3 bases, and 12 bases separated the two germline ends. The CDR3 loop is CSADGPLYNEQFF. For the CDR3, the DNA is TGCAGTGCAGACGGGCCCCTCTACAATGAGCAGTTCTTC.

The CDR3 nucleotides are TGCGCCAGCAGCCACATGAATACAGACAACTATGGCTACACCTTC. Its translation is CASSHMNTDNYGYTF. This rearrangement joins TRBV4-3 to TRBJ1-2; D is undetermined. Deletions cut 3 bases from V and 2 bases from J, with 13 bases between. The CDR3 runs to 15 residues. Germline V gives CDR1 LGHNA, CDR2 YSLEER.

This clonotype showed up just a few times. V gene TRBV18 combines with J gene TRBJ1-1; D uncertain. The CDR3 is 15 residues long. V was pared by 4 bases and J by 2 bases, with 14 bases between. Germline V gene sequence: CDR1 KGHSH, CDR2 LQKENI. The CDR3 sequence: CASSRPPGFNTEAFF. CDR3 sequence (DNA): TGTGCCAGCTCACGTCCTCCGGGTTTTAACACTGAAGCTTTCTTT.

V is TRBV20-1 and J is TRBJ2-3; 14 nucleotides line up with TRBD2. The CDR3 length is 16 residues. Germline CDR1 reads DFQATT; CDR2 reads SNEGSKA (reference sequence). J lost 4 bases, V lost 8 bases, and 11 bases had no gene match. The CDR3, as DNA: TGCAGTTCCACAAGACTAGCGGGAGGGACCGCAGATACGCAGTATTTT. Translating gives CSSTRLAGGTADTQYF.

This rearrangement joins TRBV7-8 to TRBJ2-1; 7 bases agree with TRBD2. The CDR3 length is 16 residues. Germline CDR1 SGHVS, CDR2 FQNEAQ. Unmatched junction bases numbered 13, after V lost 6 bases and J lost 5 bases. The DNA for the CDR3 is TGTGCCAGCAGGGGCCCCGGGACTACAATCAACAATGAGCAGTTCTTC. Residues: CASRGPGTTINNEQFF.

V usage is TRBV5-1 and J usage is TRBJ2-1; D is possibly TRBD1 or TRBD2 (5 bases each). Trimming cost V 4 bases and J 9 bases, with 20 bases left between them. The V gene's germline CDR1 is SGHRS and CDR2 YFSETQ. The CDR3 has 15 amino acids. The CDR3 DNA follows: TGCGCCAGCAGCCAGGCCGGGACGGCCTGGAGTGAGCAGTTCTTC. It encodes CASSQAGTAWSEQFF.

This clonotype appeared a few times. The V gene is TRBV29-1, the J gene TRBJ1-1, with 8 positions matching TRBD1. CDR3 length: 13 amino acids. V trimming: 4 bases; J trimming: 5 bases; junction bases outside the gene matches: 6. The germline gives CDR1 SQVTM, CDR2 ANQGSEA. DNA of the CDR3: TGCAGCGTTGTACAGGGGGGGTGGACTGAAGCTTTCTTT. It codes for CSVVQGGWTEAFF.

This clonotype was observed a few times. The chain carries TRBV20-1 and TRBJ2-2; 10 nucleotides match TRBD1. This CDR3 is built from 13 residues. Germline CDR1 DFQATT, CDR2 SNEGSKA (reference sequence). The V and J ends lost 3 bases and 8 bases, in that order; junction bases with no gene match: 3. The DNA of the CDR3 is TGCAGTGCTAGGGACAGGGGGAGAGGGGAGCTGTTTTTT. It codes for CSARDRGRGELFF.

The chain carries TRBV16 and TRBJ1-1; a possible D gene is TRBD1 (6 bases). Germline V gene data show CDR1 as KGHSY and CDR2 as FQNENV. The CDR3 runs 12 residues. V lost 1 base and J lost 9, with 9 bases in between. CDR3 coding DNA: TGTGCCAGCAGCCAATTTGGGGGCAAAGCTTTCTTT. It codes for CASSQFGGKAFF.

The table lists this clonotype with a few counts. V usage is TRBV7-2 and J usage is TRBJ2-5, with 11 bases aligning to TRBD2. CDR1 is SGHTA, CDR2 FQGNSA, per germline. The CDR3 is 16 amino acids. Losses at the gene ends were 5 bases for V and 5 bases for J; bases not matched to a gene: 10. CDR3 residues: CASSKVASGRWETQYF. The CDR3 DNA reads TGTGCCAGCAGCAAGGTGGCTAGCGGGAGGTGGGAGACCCAGTACTTC.

The chain employs TRBV7-8 and TRBJ2-7; perhaps D is TRBD1 or TRBD2 (5 bases each). CDR1 and CDR2 from the germline V gene are SGHVS and FQNEAQ. V was pared by 8 bases and J by 2 bases, with 13 bases between. This CDR3 region has 13 residues. In DNA form, the CDR3 reads TGTGCCAGCGGGGGTCTGGGGACCTACGAGCAGTACTTC. It encodes CASGGLGTYEQYF. The whole variable domain, filled in from reference TRBV7-8 and TRBJ2-7, reads GAGVSQSPRYKVAKRGQDVALRCDPISGHVSLFWYQQALGQGPEFLTYFQNEAQLDKSGLPSDRFFAERPEGSVSTLKIQRTQQEDSAVYLCASGGLGTYEQYFGPGTRLTVT.

This clonotype was counted many times. The genes are TRBV10-3 and TRBJ1-2; 9 bases are a match to TRBD1. Germline V gene lookup returns CDR1 ENHRY and CDR2 SYGVKD. CDR3 length equals 12 residues. Unmatched junction bases numbered 6, after V lost 8 bases and J lost 8 bases. The CDR3 DNA reads TGTGCCATCGGAAACAGGGGGCAAGGCTACACCTTC. The encoded protein is CAIGNRGQGYTF.

V and J are TRBV7-2 and TRBJ2-7; maybe TRBD1 (5 bases). Trimming pared 1 base from V and 0 bases from J, leaving 13 bases between. Germline CDR1 and CDR2: SGHTA and FQGNSA. The CDR3 spans 16 residues. CDR3 sequence: CASSLVGAVTSYEQYF. The DNA of the CDR3 is TGTGCCAGCAGCTTAGTTGGGGCAGTGACCTCCTACGAGCAGTACTTC.

In this sample, this clonotype turned up a few times. J is TRBJ1-5 and V is TRBV6-1; D may be TRBD1 (6 bases). The V end was cut by 7 bases, the J end by 2 bases, with 12 bases between. Per germline, CDR1 MNHNS and CDR2 SASEGT. The CDR3 runs 14 residues. CDR3 in DNA: TGTGCCAGCAACTACAGGGCTGGCAATCAGCCCCAGCATTTT. Translation gives CASNYRAGNQPQHF.

In regard to this clonotype: Since a much larger clone is just one base distant, this may be a read error. The chain joins TRBV20-1 to TRBJ2-3, with D possibly called TRBD1 or TRBD2 (6 bases each). The CDR3 is made up of 16 amino acids. CDR1 and CDR2 (germline): DFQATT, SNEGSKA (reference sequence). This chain's CDR3 is CSANRGAGHSTDTQNF. The CDR3 DNA reads as TGCAGTGCTAACCGAGGGGCGGGACACAGCACAGATACGCAGAATTTT.